Listed below are T cell receptor beta chains from one sample, sequenced in a study of kidney transplant recipient with SARS-CoV-2 infection. TCRdb re-analysed the reads in MiXCR, keeping a single row per CDR3 protein. The sample has 200,000 to 300,000 distinct CDR3 sequences, less than 35% seen once. This sample comprised a blood sample, obtained at baseline and on day 111 from a kidney transplant recipient. The receptors derive from a male patient aged 30 to 40 who had COVID-19 and was a kidney transplant recipient. Some T cells here may be from the graft donor. Each CDR3 is given with its conserved first and last residue. A D gene is named only where the DNA matches it firmly. Size is stated for part of the rows, as once, few or many counts, or as a class when the clone is expanded.

size,D,V,J,DNA,CDR3
-,-,TRBV19,TRBJ2-5,TGTGCCAGTGGGGAGGGGGGGCGCGAAGAGACCCAGTACTTC,CASGEGGREETQYF
many,TRBD1,TRBV28,TRBJ1-5,TGTGCCAGCAGGTTAGCAGGGGGAGGTACCCAGCATTTT,CASRLAGGGTQHF
many,-,TRBV19,TRBJ1-4,TGTGCCAGTAGTCAACAGGGTTTTGGTGAAAAACTGTTTTTT,CASSQQGFGEKLFF
many,-,TRBV28,TRBJ2-2,TGTGCCAGCGGGGAAACGAACACCGGGGAGCTGTTTTTT,CASGETNTGELFF
-,-,TRBV20-1,TRBJ2-5,TGCAGTGCCACCCGGACAGACCAAGAGACCCAGTACTTC,CSATRTDQETQYF
-,TRBD1,TRBV6-2/TRBV6-3,TRBJ2-3,TGTGCCAGCGGTTGGGTCAGGGGGCTCCGGAGCACAGATACGCAGTATTTT,CASGWVRGLRSTDTQYF
many,TRBD1,TRBV6-6,TRBJ1-5,TGTGCCAGCAGTTACGGGGCAGGGGGCTACAATCAGCCCCAGCATTTT,CASSYGAGGYNQPQHF
many,-,TRBV5-1,TRBJ2-6,TGCGCCAGCAGCTCCTCGACCGGGGCCAACGTCCTGACTTTC,CASSSSTGANVLTF
many,TRBD2,TRBV7-2,TRBJ2-2,TGTGCCAGCAGCCGGGATGGGGGGGAGGGTAGCGGGGAGCTGTTTTTT,CASSRDGGEGSGELFF
many,-,TRBV28,TRBJ1-1,TGTGCCAGCAGTCCTCTTGATTTACACGCCATGAACACTGAAGCTTTCTTT,CASSPLDLHAMNTEAFF
-,-,TRBV5-1,TRBJ2-4,-,CASSFGSGTQGRSIQYF
few,TRBD1,TRBV5-8,TRBJ1-1,TGTGCCAGCACCCAACAGGGGGGGGACACTGAAGCTTTCTTT,CASTQQGGDTEAFF
many,TRBD1,TRBV24-1,TRBJ1-6,TGTGCCACCAGTCGGACAGGGAATTCACCCCTCCACTTT,CATSRTGNSPLHF
many,-,TRBV21-1,TRBJ2-7,TGTGCCAGCAGCAAAGTTTCAATGGGACTAGCAGTTCTGGGGGAGCAGTACTTC,CASSKVSMGLAVLGEQYF
many,TRBD1,TRBV5-4,TRBJ1-2,TGTGCCAGCAGAGAAGGACAGGATGGCTACACCTTC,CASREGQDGYTF
many,-,TRBV6-5,TRBJ1-5,TGTGCCAGCAGTTATGGGGGGGGCGGTCAGCCCCAGCATTTT,CASSYGGGGQPQHF
many,TRBD2,TRBV29-1,TRBJ2-1,TGCAGCGTTGGGGAGAGCGGGAGGGCGGACAATGAGCAGTTCTTC,CSVGESGRADNEQFF
few,-,TRBV15,TRBJ1-2,TGTGCCACCAGCAAAGATTTAAGGTGTGGAAAGACCTATGGCTACACCTTC,CATSKDLRCGKTYGYTF
-,-,TRBV9,TRBJ2-1,TGTGCCGGCAGCGGCAACCGGGCCCCAAACCGGCAGTTCTTC,CAGSGNRAPNRQFF
many,-,TRBV7-6,TRBJ2-7,TGTGCCAGCAGCGGAGGGACGGATTACGAGCAGTACTTC,CASSGGTDYEQYF
many,-,TRBV7-2,TRBJ1-2,TGTGCCAGCAGCTTATGGGGGTCTTCCGTTGGCTACACCTTC,CASSLWGSSVGYTF
few,TRBD1,TRBV5-1,TRBJ2-1,TGCGCCAGCAGCGTGATAGGGGGCCGAGTTTACAATGAGCAGTTCTTC,CASSVIGGRVYNEQFF
few,-,TRBV9,TRBJ1-1,TGTGCCAGCACCCCAACGACTGAAGCTTTCTTT,CASTPTTEAFF
-,-,TRBV12-2,TRBJ1-2,TGTGCAAGTCGCTACGTTAGGACTCTACGAAAGACCTATGGCTACACCTTC,CASRYVRTLRKTYGYTF
many,-,TRBV27,TRBJ2-7,TGTGCCAGCAGCGACAGGACCAGCTACGAGCAGTACTTC,CASSDRTSYEQYF
many,-,TRBV5-1,TRBJ2-7,TGCGCCAGCAGCTTGGACCCCGGGATCTCCTACGAGCAGTACTTC,CASSLDPGISYEQYF
few,-,TRBV28,TRBJ2-3,TGTGCCAGCAGTTTGTTAACAGATACGCAGTATTTT,CASSLLTDTQYF
many,-,TRBV6-5,TRBJ1-6,TGTGCCAGCAGTTACTCCGAAGAAGTGAATAAGAATTCACCCCTCCACTTT,CASSYSEEVNKNSPLHF
-,TRBD2,TRBV9,TRBJ2-1,TGTGCCAGCAGCGTCACCGGGGGGACCTACAATGAGCAGTTCTTC,CASSVTGGTYNEQFF
many,-,TRBV6-4,TRBJ1-2,TGTGCCAGCAGTAGAAAGGGCTCACACGGAAAGACCTATGGCTACACCTTC,CASSRKGSHGKTYGYTF
many,-,TRBV5-6,TRBJ2-1,TGTGCCAGCAGCTTGCTGGGACCATGGGCCTACAATGAGCAGTTCTTC,CASSLLGPWAYNEQFF
many,-,TRBV27,TRBJ1-4,TGTGCCAGCAGTTTTGAGAGGGGGGGTGGTGAAAAACTGTTTTTT,CASSFERGGGEKLFF
-,-,TRBV20-1,TRBJ1-6,TGCAGTGCCCAGAGGGGGTACCCCTATAATTCACCCCTCCACTTT,CSAQRGYPYNSPLHF
few,-,TRBV7-2,TRBJ2-5,TGTGCCAGCAGCTTAGTTGCCACGGGGCCAGAGACCCAGTACTTC,CASSLVATGPETQYF
-,-,TRBV25-1,TRBJ1-1,TGTACCAGCCAAACCCCCAACACTGAAGCTTTCTTT,CTSQTPNTEAFF
many,-,TRBV20-1,TRBJ2-5,TGCAGTGCTAGCCGAACGCCGGGCATCCAAGAGACCCAGTACTTC,CSASRTPGIQETQYF
-,-,TRBV20-1,TRBJ2-1,TGCAGTGTCGGGGGCGGGAGTTCCTACAATGAGCAGTTCTTC,CSVGGGSSYNEQFF
many,-,TRBV20-1,TRBJ2-3,TGCAGTGCTAAACTCGGAGATACGCAGTATTTT,CSAKLGDTQYF
few,-,TRBV29-1,TRBJ1-1,TGCAGCGTTTGGGAGCAGGAAGCTTTCTTT,CSVWEQEAFF
many,-,TRBV6-2/TRBV6-3,TRBJ1-2,TGTGCCAGGTCCTATTCTACAGGGTATGGCTACACCTTC,CARSYSTGYGYTF
many,-,TRBV28,TRBJ1-3,TGTGCCAGTTGGGAAACGGGAAACACCATATATTTT,CASWETGNTIYF
many,TRBD1,TRBV27,TRBJ2-3,TGTGCCAGCAGGCGATCCGCTGCGTTCACAATGACAGGGAGCACAGATACGCAGTATTTT,CASRRSAAFTMTGSTDTQYF
many,-,TRBV7-3,TRBJ1-5,TGTGCCAGCAGCCCTAGCCCGGATCAGCCCCAGCATTTT,CASSPSPDQPQHF
many,-,TRBV6-2/TRBV6-3,TRBJ2-2,TGTGCCAGCAGAAAAACAGGGAACACCGGGGAGCTGTTTTTT,CASRKTGNTGELFF
many,-,TRBV20-1,TRBJ2-7,TGCAGTGCTAGACCGTTGGTTGTCATGCGCCACGAGCAGTACTTC,CSARPLVVMRHEQYF
many,-,TRBV9,TRBJ2-7,TGTGCCAGCAGCCCATGGGGGAGCTCCTACGAGCAGTACTTC,CASSPWGSSYEQYF
many,TRBD1,TRBV5-4,TRBJ1-2,TGTGCCAGCAGCTTGGATGTTAGGGGGCAAGGCTACACCTTC,CASSLDVRGQGYTF
many,-,TRBV22-1,TRBJ2-6,TGTCCTGGAGTATACTCGGAAAGCGAACAAAGTCGGGCCAACGTCCTGACTTTC,CPGVYSESEQSRANVLTF
many,-,TRBV5-8,TRBJ1-2,TGTGCCAGCAAAGACTTTCATCCACGAAAGACCTATGGCTACACCTTC,CASKDFHPRKTYGYTF
-,TRBD2,TRBV10-1,TRBJ2-7,TGCGCCAGCAGTGACGGTCTAGCGGGAGCTTCCTACGAGCAGTACTTC,CASSDGLAGASYEQYF
many,-,TRBV5-5,TRBJ2-7,TGTGCCAGCAGCGTTAACCAACAACTAACTCCACGGCAGTACTTC,CASSVNQQLTPRQYF
many,TRBD1,TRBV18,TRBJ2-1,TGTGCCAGCTCACTCCGGGACAGGTTCGATGAGCAGTTCTTC,CASSLRDRFDEQFF
many,-,TRBV7-9,TRBJ1-1,TGTGCCAGCAGCTTGTTACAGGGCCCGGGGAACACTGAAGCTTTCTTT,CASSLLQGPGNTEAFF
many,TRBD2,TRBV5-6,TRBJ2-1,TGTGCCAGCAGCTCGGGACTAGCGGGAGCACTCTACAATGAGCAGTTCTTC,CASSSGLAGALYNEQFF
many,-,TRBV12-1,TRBJ1-2,TGTGCCAGCAGCTTTGATCTCCCCGCGGACTATGGCTACACCTTC,CASSFDLPADYGYTF